These 18 T cell receptor beta chains came from one sample sequenced in a study of Ad26.COV2.S vaccination and SARS-CoV-2 variants (dated by TCRdb to about 2021). The protocol used for the library was the immunoSEQ multiplex PCR assay. TCRdb took over this immuneACCESS table, retaining in-frame rearrangements with V and J assigned. Such tables are incomplete; in checked studies, under half of the missing clones stem from an unresolved V gene, and the remainder is unexplained. This sample lists under 600,000 clones; 89% were detected once. The top ten clones comprise 1.7% of the sample. The treatment or condition tag for this specimen amounts to: around 19 received Ad26.COV2.S at low or high dose, single or two shots; about 5 received placebo; per-sample allocation not given. For vaccine and placebo recipients, repertoires were sequenced using samples collected on day 63 after the first injection.

The specimen comprised peripheral blood, sampled in a trial of Ad26.COV2.S vaccine versus placebo. Source of these receptors: a person between 18 and 65 years old who received the Ad26.COV2.S COVID-19 vaccine or a placebo.

The chain carries TRBV19 and TRBJ1-5, with a weak D call TRBD1 (5 bases). The CDR3 loop spans 16 amino acids. The ends were cut back, 3 bases at V and 3 bases at J, with 15 bases in the middle. The V gene's germline CDR1 is LNHDA and CDR2 SQIVND (reference sequence). The CDR3 sequence is CASSIPWGGINQPQHF. CDR3 sequence (DNA): TGTGCCAGTAGTATCCCATGGGGGGGAATCAATCAGCCCCAGCATTTT.

The chain employs TRBV25-1 and TRBJ2-2; D is ambiguous. Germline CDR1 and CDR2: MGHDK and SYGVNS. Trimming shortened V by 4 bases and J by 3 bases, and 6 bases separated the two germline ends. The CDR3 runs 13 residues. The CDR3 DNA reads TGTGCCAGCAGTGGGACGTACACCGGGGAGCTGTTTTTT. As protein: CASSGTYTGELFF.

The J gene is TRBJ2-5, the V gene TRBV6-5; D gene ambiguous. Trimming removed 2 bases from V and 0 bases from J, with 10 bases in between. Germline CDR1 and CDR2: MNHEY and SVGAGI. CDR3 length: 15 amino acids. CDR3 bases: TGTGCCAGCAGTTACGGTGTGGGGTACCAAGAGACCCAGTACTTC. It specifies CASSYGVGYQETQYF.

This chain connects TRBV4-1 to TRBJ2-2, with 9 bases lining up with TRBD1. With 4 bases clipped from V and 3 bases from J, the junction kept 12 bases outside the gene matches. CDR3 length equals 18 residues. The germline V gene has CDR1 MGHRA and CDR2 YSYEKL. The CDR3 region is CASSPALTGGVYTGELFF. As DNA, the CDR3 is TGCGCCAGCAGCCCCGCGCTAACAGGGGGCGTTTACACCGGGGAGCTGTTTTTT.

The V call is TRBV2, the J call TRBJ2-7, with TRBD1 identical over 7 bases. Germline V gene sequence: CDR1 SNHLY, CDR2 FYNNEI. The CDR3 runs to 12 residues. J was trimmed by 4 bases and V by 10 bases; bases with no gene match: 7. This CDR3 reads CATDREGYEQYF. The CDR3 nucleotides read TGTGCCACCGACAGGGAAGGGTACGAGCAGTACTTC. The full variable domain, with the rest looked up from reference TRBV2 and TRBJ2-7, is EPEVTQTPSHQVTQMGQEVILRCVPISNHLYFYWYRQILGQKVEFLVSFYNNEISEKSEIFDDQFSVERPDGSNFTLKIRSTKLEDSAMYFCATDREGYEQYFGPGTRLTVT.

This clone occurred a few times. This chain joins TRBV9 and TRBJ2-5; D call uncertain. V was shortened by 1 base and J by 1 base, with 17 bases between the two germline ends. The length of the CDR3 is 17 residues. CDR1 and CDR2 (germline): SGDLS, YYNGEE. The CDR3 reads CASSVNIGGLTQETQYF. CDR3 bases: TGTGCCAGCAGCGTAAACATCGGTGGGCTGACCCAAGAGACCCAGTACTTC.

This rearrangement joins TRBV5-1 to TRBJ1-1; a weak D match, TRBD1 (6 bases). V was clipped by 5 bases and J by 0 bases, with 8 bases between them. This CDR3 has 13 amino acids. Germline V gene sequence: CDR1 SGHRS, CDR2 YFSETQ. The CDR3 bases are TGCGCCAGCAGACCAGGGGTGAACACTGAAGCTTTCTTT. Translating it yields CASRPGVNTEAFF. Combining the CDR3 with reference TRBV5-1 and TRBJ1-1 gives the whole variable domain KAGVTQTPRYLIKTRGQQVTLSCSPISGHRSVSWYQQTPGQGLQFLFEYFSETQRNKGNFPGRFSGRQFSNSRSEMNVSTLELGDSALYLCASRPGVNTEAFFGQGTRLTVV.

The genes are TRBV9 and TRBJ1-6, with TRBD1 identical over 7 bases. Germline assignment: CDR1 SGDLS and CDR2 YYNGEE. The CDR3 consists of 11 residues. The V segment lost 10 bases and the J segment 7 bases; nucleotides outside the gene matches: 2. CDR3 sequence reads: CASGGNSPLHF. The CDR3 DNA reads TGTGCCTCAGGGGGGAATTCACCCCTCCACTTT.

Note on this clone: Other DNA variants within this sample encode the same CDR3. The CDR3 region is CASSFLGAYEQYF. The DNA of the CDR3 is TGTGCCAGCAGCTTCTTGGGGGCCTACGAGCAGTACTTC. The genes are TRBV7-2 and TRBJ2-7; the D gene could be TRBD1 or TRBD2 (5 bases each). The CDR3 consists of 13 residues. Germline values: CDR1 SGHTA, CDR2 FQGNSA. The V gene lost 3 bases and the J gene lost 2 bases, with 8 bases spanning the gap.

V is TRBV4-3 and J is TRBJ1-2; 7 nucleotides agree with TRBD1. Germline V gene data show CDR1 as LGHNA and CDR2 as YSLEER. Trimming cost V 0 bases and J 5 bases; bases outside gene matches: 6. The CDR3 length is 15 residues. The CDR3: CASSQDPGGSYGYTF. The CDR3 DNA follows: TGCGCCAGCAGCCAAGATCCAGGGGGGAGTTATGGCTACACCTTC.

The rearrangement joins TRBV27 to TRBJ1-1, with D maybe TRBD1 (5 bases). Trimming took off 3 bases at V and 7 bases at J, with 15 bases between the two ends. Germline V lookup: CDR1 MNHEY, CDR2 SMNVEV (reference sequence). This CDR3 contains 14 residues. The CDR3 DNA reads as TGTGCCAGCAGTTTTTGGGACCGGGGGGGTGAAGCTTTCTTT. It codes for CASSFWDRGGEAFF.

The V call is TRBV9, the J call TRBJ2-3, with unresolved D. The germline CDR1 and CDR2 sequences are SGDLS and YYNGEE. CDR3 length: 14 amino acids. V gave up 2 bases and J gave up 1 base, with 8 bases separating them. The CDR3 region has the DNA TGTGCCAGCAGCGTCATGTGGGGCACAGATACGCAGTATTTT. It encodes CASSVMWGTDTQYF.

The chain has TRBV6-5 and TRBJ1-6; D is unclear. The ends were cut back, 6 bases at V and 6 bases at J, with 12 bases in the middle. The CDR3 covers 14 residues. CDR1 and CDR2 from the germline V gene are MNHEY and SVGAGI. The CDR3 sequence: CASSKDPPNSPLHF. CDR3 in DNA: TGTGCCAGCAGCAAGGACCCGCCTAATTCACCCCTCCACTTT.

The chain links TRBV28 to TRBJ1-2; possibly TRBD1 for D (5 bases). Per germline, CDR1 MDHEN and CDR2 SYDVKM. This CDR3 spans 15 amino acids. V lost 3 bases and J 3 bases, leaving 14 bases between the germline ends. CDR3 amino acids: CASSFPREADYGYTF. In nucleotides, the CDR3 is TGTGCCAGCAGTTTCCCCAGGGAGGCGGACTATGGCTACACCTTC.

The chain is built from TRBV19 and TRBJ1-2; TRBD1 matches 9 bases. Germline CDR1 reads LNHDA; CDR2 reads SQIVND (reference sequence). The trim removed 7 bases at V and 8 bases at J, leaving 14 bases unmatched. The CDR3 is 15 amino acids. DNA for the CDR3: TGTGCCAGTACCAACAGGGGGCAAAGTTTTTGGGGCTACACCTTC. It translates to CASTNRGQSFWGYTF.

CDR3 in DNA: TGTGCCAGCAGTTTATGGACTAATACACACTACGAGCAGTACTTC. This gives the protein CASSLWTNTHYEQYF. This chain joins TRBV28 and TRBJ2-7, with D possibly matching TRBD2 (5 bases). The CDR3 length is 15 residues. Germline V gives CDR1 MDHEN, CDR2 SYDVKM. V lost 0 bases to trimming and J lost 3 bases, with 12 bases between them. Combining the CDR3 with reference TRBV28 and TRBJ2-7 gives the whole variable domain DVKVTQSSRYLVKRTGEKVFLECVQDMDHENMFWYRQDPGLGLRLIYFSYDVKMKEKGDIPEGYSVSREKKERFSLILESASTNQTSMYLCASSLWTNTHYEQYFGPGTRLTVT.

The chain recombines TRBV6-8 with TRBJ2-5; D may match TRBD1 or TRBD2 (5 bases each). This CDR3 is 13 amino acids long. CDR1 and CDR2 (germline): MNHGY, SAAAGT. The CDR3 spells CDKTPGPGETQYF. The CDR3, as DNA: TGTGACAAGACCCCGGGACCCGGAGAGACCCAGTACTTC.

The chain carries TRBV20-1 and TRBJ1-2; maybe TRBD1 (6 bases). The germline V gene has CDR1 DFQATT and CDR2 SNEGSKA (reference sequence). This CDR3 spans 11 amino acids. Trimming pared 7 bases from V and 6 bases from J, leaving 12 bases between. CDR3 protein: CSGKQGHGYTF. CDR3 DNA sequence: TGCAGTGGCAAACAGGGCCATGGCTACACCTTC.